This TCR beta chain was captured in a study of patients and donors after allogeneic stem cell transplantation. TCRdb analysed the RT-PCR reads with MiXCR anew, one entry per CDR3 protein. The profile shows about 960,000 distinct CDR3 sequences, more than 15% of them singletons. This clonotype has just a few counts. CDR3 length: 15 amino acids. The ends lost 0 bases at V and 3 bases at J; junction bases unmatched: 2. The germline V gene has CDR1 SGHRS and CDR2 YFSETQ. The gene calls are TRBV5-1 and TRBJ2-1, with 8 bases matching TRBD2. Sequenced sample: blood, either unsorted or a sorted T cell fraction (not recorded which). This TCR was recovered from a human donor who was either an allogeneic HSCT recipient or a stem cell or donor lymphocyte infusion donor (not recorded which). It is not recorded whose cells these are; they may come from a transplant donor. CDR3: CASSLEAGVYNEQFF. The CDR3, as DNA: TGCGCCAGCAGCTTGGAAGCGGGAGTCTACAATGAGCAGTTCTTC.